The entry that follows covers one T cell receptor beta chain sequence. The target antigen is unknown. The data were taken from a study of monozygotic twins with cystic fibrosis. Study-wide background: Roughly 3.2 micrograms of fragmented DNA underwent around 14 PCR cycles for library preparation.

Some clones are missing from TCRdb's copy, which holds only in-frame ones; the method was immunoSEQ multiplex PCR. The table includes under 30,000 clones, about nine tenths detected once. Study observations and caveats: J usage was most co-twin-similar in 8 of 16 pairs, V in 13. Unrelated CF individuals shared fewer identical clonotypes than monozygotic CF twins. Low clonality (median around 0.0095) suggested a mostly naive repertoire.

The sample comprised blood. The TCR was taken from a girl aged 2-9 years with cystic fibrosis.

The CDR3 protein is CASSVGTSGSNEQFF. In DNA, the CDR3 is TGTGCCAGCAGCGTAGGGACTAGCGGGAGTAATGAGCAGTTCTTC. The chain couples TRBV7-9 to TRBJ2-1; 14 nucleotides align to TRBD2. Germline lookup yields CDR1 SEHNR and CDR2 FQNEAQ (reference sequence). The CDR3 has 15 amino acids. The V and J ends lost 5 bases and 7 bases, in that order; junction bases with no gene match: 4.